This TCR beta chain emerged from a study of cytomegalovirus exposure and HLA in healthy donors. On the study more broadly: HLA-typed donors were the source of approximately 88 million unique TCRs held in an early data release.

Use of 60 Vbeta and 13 Jbeta primers characterized the PCR. Repertoires were generated with immunoSEQ multiplex PCR, while TCRdb's copy carries only in-frame clones and drops some. The repertoire consists of around 67,000 clones, with over 60% occurring once and the leading ten covering roughly 3%. Findings and caveats of the study: Presence/absence analyses treated sequencing depth as roughly uniform across donors. At a 0.05 false discovery rate, a later analysis found over 15,000 TCR beta sequences to be associated with HLA alleles.

A word on this clone: Its antigen is undetermined.

CDR1 LNHNV and CDR2 YYDKDF come from the germline V gene (reference sequence). V dropped 5 bases and J dropped 10; count of bases not matched to a gene: 11. The CDR3 is 14 residues long. Sequenced input: PBMCs. The J gene is TRBJ2-1, the V gene TRBV15, with 7 bases matching TRBD1. The sequence was obtained from a woman between 50 and 59 years old in good health and CMV-seronegative. The DNA of the CDR3 is TGTGCCACCAGCCGTCCCGGGACAGTCCCCGAGCAGTTCTTC. It specifies CATSRPGTVPEQFF.